This entry concerns a single T cell receptor beta chain. Antigen unknown. The CDR3 has 14 amino acids. V was pared by 6 bases and J by 3 bases, with 6 bases of the junction left unmatched. The germline CDR1 and CDR2 sequences are KGHSH and LQKENI. Time point specified: blood from clinic visit 5 months post-surgery; TSC patient then seizure free. Surgery cases with the highest brain T cell transcript signatures were chosen for sequencing. Patients received at least one anti-epileptic drug before surgery. These data come from a study of brain T cells in children with intractable seizures. Study results and caveats: Pre- and post-surgery blood differed in depth, so pre-surgery absences may be undersampling. Patients' HCMV serostatus was unknown; virus specificity rests on CDR3 similarity alone.

The protocol was immunoSEQ multiplex PCR, while the TCRdb copy is restricted to in-frame clones and leaves out a portion. The table includes 340,000 or so clones, 85% to 95% detected once. The J gene is TRBJ2-7, the V gene TRBV18; 9 positions agree with TRBD1. The sequencing used peripheral blood, collected less than 6 months after surgery. The clonotype was recovered from a boy in the first two years of life with tuberous sclerosis and intractable seizures. CDR3 DNA: TGTGCCAGCTCGCCCGGGACAGGGCGCTACGAGCAGTACTTC. Protein product: CASSPGTGRYEQYF.